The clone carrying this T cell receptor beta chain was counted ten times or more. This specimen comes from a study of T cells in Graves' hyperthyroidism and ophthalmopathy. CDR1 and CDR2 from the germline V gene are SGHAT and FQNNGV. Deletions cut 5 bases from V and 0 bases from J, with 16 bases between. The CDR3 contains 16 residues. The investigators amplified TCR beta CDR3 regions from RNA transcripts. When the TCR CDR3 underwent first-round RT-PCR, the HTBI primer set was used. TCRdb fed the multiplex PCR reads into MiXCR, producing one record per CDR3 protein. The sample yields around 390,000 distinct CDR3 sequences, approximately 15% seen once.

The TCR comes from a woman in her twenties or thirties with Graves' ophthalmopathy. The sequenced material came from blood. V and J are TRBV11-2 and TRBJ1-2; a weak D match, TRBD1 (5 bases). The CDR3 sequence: CASSHHRDFANYGYTF. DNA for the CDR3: TGTGCCAGCAGCCATCACCGGGACTTTGCTAACTATGGCTACACCTTC.